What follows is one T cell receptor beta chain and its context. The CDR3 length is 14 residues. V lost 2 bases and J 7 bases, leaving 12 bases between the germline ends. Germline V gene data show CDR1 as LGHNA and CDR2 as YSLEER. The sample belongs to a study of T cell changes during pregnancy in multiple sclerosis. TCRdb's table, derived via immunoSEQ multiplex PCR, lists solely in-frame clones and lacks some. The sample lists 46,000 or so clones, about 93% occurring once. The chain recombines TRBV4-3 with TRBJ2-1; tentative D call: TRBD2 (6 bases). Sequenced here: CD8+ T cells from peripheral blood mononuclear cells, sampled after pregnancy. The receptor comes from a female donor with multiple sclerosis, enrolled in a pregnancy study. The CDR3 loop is CASSQTRGFNEQFF. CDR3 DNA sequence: TGCGCCAGCAGCCAAACGCGGGGCTTTAATGAGCAGTTCTTC.